Sequencing of this TCR beta chain was carried out in a study of T-cell memory formation after mild COVID-19. CDR3 size: 17 residues. Germline assignment: CDR1 MNHEY and CDR2 SVGEGT. V lost 4 bases and J 3 bases, leaving 22 bases between the germline ends. TCRdb re-analysed the 5' RACE reads in MiXCR, keeping a single row per CDR3 protein. The sample includes 190,000 or so distinct CDR3 sequences, over 20% of them seen just once. The chain carries TRBV6-2 or TRBV6-3 and TRBJ2-7, with unresolved D. The sequencing input was PBMCs or a T cell subset sorted from them (not recorded which). This sequence originates from an adult woman who had mild COVID-19 (a few samples of this study predate the infection). Cell type and time point are not known. The DNA of the CDR3 is TGTGCCAGCAGTTCCTCCGGTGCCGAGGTGTCGGGCTACGAGCAGTACTTC. It codes for CASSSSGAEVSGYEQYF.